This T cell receptor (beta chain) was sequenced in a study of CD8 T cells in ankylosing spondylitis. TCRdb itself ran the 5' RACE reads through MiXCR, one entry per CDR3 protein. The sample contains some 270,000 distinct CDR3 sequences, 18% of which appear only once. Unmatched junction bases numbered 4, after V lost 1 base and J lost 8 bases. Germline V gene sequence: CDR1 SEHNR, CDR2 FQNEAQ (reference sequence). The CDR3 sequence is 14 residues long. Sample: blood, either unsorted or a sorted T cell fraction (not recorded which). This chain uses TRBV7-9 with TRBJ2-1; 8 bases are a match to TRBD2. This sequence was found in a male donor with ankylosing spondylitis or in good health (not recorded which). CDR3 sequence (DNA): TGTGCCAGCAGCTTAGGAATAGCGGGGTATGAGCAGTTCTTC. It specifies CASSLGIAGYEQFF.